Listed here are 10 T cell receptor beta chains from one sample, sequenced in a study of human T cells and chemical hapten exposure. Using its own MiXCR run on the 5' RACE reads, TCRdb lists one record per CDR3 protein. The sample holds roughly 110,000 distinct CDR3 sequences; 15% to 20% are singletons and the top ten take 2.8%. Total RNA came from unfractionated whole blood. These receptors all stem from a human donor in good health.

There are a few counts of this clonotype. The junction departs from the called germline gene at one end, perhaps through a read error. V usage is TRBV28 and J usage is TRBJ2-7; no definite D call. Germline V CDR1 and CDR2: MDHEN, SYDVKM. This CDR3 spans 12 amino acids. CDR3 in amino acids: CASSFVPYGQYF. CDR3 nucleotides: TGTGCCAGCAGTTTCGTGCCCTACGGGCAGTACTTC.

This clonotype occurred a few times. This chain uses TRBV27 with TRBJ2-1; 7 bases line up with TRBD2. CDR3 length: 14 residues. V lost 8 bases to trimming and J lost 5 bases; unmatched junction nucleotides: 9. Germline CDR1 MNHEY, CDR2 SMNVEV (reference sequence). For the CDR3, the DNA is TGTGCCAGCGGACTAGACAGATCCAACAATGAGCAGTTCTTC. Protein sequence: CASGLDRSNNEQFF.

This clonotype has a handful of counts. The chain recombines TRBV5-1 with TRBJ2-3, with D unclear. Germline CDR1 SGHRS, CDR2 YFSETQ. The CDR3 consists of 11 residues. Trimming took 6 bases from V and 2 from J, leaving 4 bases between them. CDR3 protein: CASTYTDTQYF. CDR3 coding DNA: TGCGCCAGCACATACACAGATACGCAGTATTTT.

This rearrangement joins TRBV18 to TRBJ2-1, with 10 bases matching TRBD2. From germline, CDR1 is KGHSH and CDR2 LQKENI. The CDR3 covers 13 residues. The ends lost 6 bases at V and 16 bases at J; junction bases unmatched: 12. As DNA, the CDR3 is TGTGCCAGCTCCCCTAGCGGGAGTATAAGAGGATTCTTC. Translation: CASSPSGSIRGFF.

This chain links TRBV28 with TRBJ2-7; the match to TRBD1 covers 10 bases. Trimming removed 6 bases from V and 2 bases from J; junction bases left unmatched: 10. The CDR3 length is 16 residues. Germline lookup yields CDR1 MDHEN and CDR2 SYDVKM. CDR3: CASSPPLGTGAYEQYF. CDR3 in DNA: TGTGCCAGCAGCCCTCCCCTAGGGACAGGGGCCTACGAGCAGTACTTC.

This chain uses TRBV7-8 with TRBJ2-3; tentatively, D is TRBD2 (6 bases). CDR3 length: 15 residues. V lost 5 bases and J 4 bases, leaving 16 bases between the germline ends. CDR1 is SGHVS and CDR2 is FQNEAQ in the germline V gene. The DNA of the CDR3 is TGTGCCAGCAGCCGGGGGAGGACTCGCTCAGATACGCAGTATTTT. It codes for CASSRGRTRSDTQYF. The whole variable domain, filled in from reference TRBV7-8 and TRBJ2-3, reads GAGVSQSPRYKVAKRGQDVALRCDPISGHVSLFWYQQALGQGPEFLTYFQNEAQLDKSGLPSDRFFAERPEGSVSTLKIQRTQQEDSAVYLCASSRGRTRSDTQYFGPGTRLTVL.

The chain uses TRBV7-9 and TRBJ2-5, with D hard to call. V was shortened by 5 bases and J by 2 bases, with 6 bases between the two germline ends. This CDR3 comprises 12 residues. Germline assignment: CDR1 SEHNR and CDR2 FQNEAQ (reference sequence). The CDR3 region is CASSGQQETQYF. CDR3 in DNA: TGTGCCAGCAGCGGCCAGCAAGAGACCCAGTACTTC.

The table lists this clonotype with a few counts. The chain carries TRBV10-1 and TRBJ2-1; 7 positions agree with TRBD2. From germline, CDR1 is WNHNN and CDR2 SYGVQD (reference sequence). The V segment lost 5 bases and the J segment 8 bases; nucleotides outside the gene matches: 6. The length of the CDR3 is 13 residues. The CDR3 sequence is CASSFAGADEQFF. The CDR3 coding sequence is TGCGCCAGCAGTTTTGCGGGAGCTGATGAGCAGTTCTTC.

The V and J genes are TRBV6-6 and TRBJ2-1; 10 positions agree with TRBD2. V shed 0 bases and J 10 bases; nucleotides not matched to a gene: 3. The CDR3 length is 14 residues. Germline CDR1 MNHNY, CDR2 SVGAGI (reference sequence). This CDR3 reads CASSYSGLASEQFF. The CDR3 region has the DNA TGTGCCAGCAGTTACTCGGGACTAGCGAGCGAGCAGTTCTTC.

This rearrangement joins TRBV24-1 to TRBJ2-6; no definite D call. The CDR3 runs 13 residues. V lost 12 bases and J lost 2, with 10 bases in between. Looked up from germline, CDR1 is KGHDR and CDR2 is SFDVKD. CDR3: CAAAEPGANVLTF. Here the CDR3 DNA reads TGTGCCGCTGCCGAACCTGGGGCCAACGTCCTGACTTTC.